The clone carrying this T cell receptor beta chain was observed a few times. Its specificity is not known. There are 14 residues in the CDR3. Germline V gene data show CDR1 as SGHNT and CDR2 as YENEEA. Trimming took 5 bases from V and 0 from J, leaving 10 bases between them. The study recruited healthy Caucasian donors from Russia who were aged about 6 to 90. Isolated per sample were at least 6 million PBMCs. RNA extraction gave at least 5.5 micrograms of total RNA per sample. PCR was performed a second time for about 7 to 12 cycles using a sample-barcoded 5' primer and a J-beta primer mix. MiXCR was run by TCRdb on the 5' RACE reads, yielding one entry per CDR3 protein. The profile shows around 1,900,000 distinct CDR3 sequences, around 40% of them singletons. These data originate in a study of blood T cells in healthy people across ages. Study-wide points: TCR beta diversity, measured per million T cells, fell in a roughly linear way with age.

This rearrangement joins TRBV11-3 to TRBJ1-1; D is possibly TRBD1 (6 bases). The sample taken for sequencing was blood. The TCR was taken from a human donor in good health. DNA of the CDR3: TGTGCCAGCAGCCATGACAGGCTGAACACTGAAGCTTTCTTT. It is translated as CASSHDRLNTEAFF.